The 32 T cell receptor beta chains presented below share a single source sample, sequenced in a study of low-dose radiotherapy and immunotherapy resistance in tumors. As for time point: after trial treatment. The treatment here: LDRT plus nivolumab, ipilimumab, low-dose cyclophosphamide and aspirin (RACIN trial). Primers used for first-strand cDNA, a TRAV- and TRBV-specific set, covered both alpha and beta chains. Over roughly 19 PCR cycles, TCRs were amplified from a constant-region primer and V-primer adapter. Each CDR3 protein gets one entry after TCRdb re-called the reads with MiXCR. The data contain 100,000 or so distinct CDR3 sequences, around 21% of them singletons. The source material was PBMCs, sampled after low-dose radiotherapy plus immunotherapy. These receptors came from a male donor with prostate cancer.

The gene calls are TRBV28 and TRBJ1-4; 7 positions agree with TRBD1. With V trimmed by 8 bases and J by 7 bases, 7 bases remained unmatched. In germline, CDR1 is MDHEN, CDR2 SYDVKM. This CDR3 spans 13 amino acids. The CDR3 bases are TGTGCCAGCTTGGGGTCAGGGGGTGAAAAACTGTTTTTT. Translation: CASLGSGGEKLFF.

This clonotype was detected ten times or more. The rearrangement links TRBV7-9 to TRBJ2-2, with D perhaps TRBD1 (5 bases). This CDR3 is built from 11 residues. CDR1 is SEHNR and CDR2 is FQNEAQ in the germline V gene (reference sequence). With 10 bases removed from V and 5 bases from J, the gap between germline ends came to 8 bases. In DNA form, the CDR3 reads TGTGCCACCCCAGGGACCGGGGAGCTGTTTTTT. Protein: CATPGTGELFF.

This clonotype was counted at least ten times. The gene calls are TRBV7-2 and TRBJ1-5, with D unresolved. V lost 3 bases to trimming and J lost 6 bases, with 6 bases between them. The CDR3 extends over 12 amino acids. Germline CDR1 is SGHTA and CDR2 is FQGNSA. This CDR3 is CASSFPGQPQHF. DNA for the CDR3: TGTGCCAGCAGCTTCCCCGGTCAGCCCCAGCATTTT.

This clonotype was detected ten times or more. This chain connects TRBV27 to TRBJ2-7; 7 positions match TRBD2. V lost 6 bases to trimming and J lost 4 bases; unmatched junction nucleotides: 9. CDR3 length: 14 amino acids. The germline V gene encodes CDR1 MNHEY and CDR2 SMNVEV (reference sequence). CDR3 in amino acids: CASSQIRGEYEQYF. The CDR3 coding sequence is TGTGCCAGCAGCCAAATCCGGGGGGAATACGAGCAGTACTTC.

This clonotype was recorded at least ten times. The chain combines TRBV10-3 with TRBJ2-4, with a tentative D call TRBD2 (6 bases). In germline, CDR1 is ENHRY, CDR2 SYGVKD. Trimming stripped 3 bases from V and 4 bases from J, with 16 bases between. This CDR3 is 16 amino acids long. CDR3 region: CAISDTRLDTKNIQYF. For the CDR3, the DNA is TGTGCCATCAGTGATACTCGACTAGACACGAAAAACATTCAGTACTTC.

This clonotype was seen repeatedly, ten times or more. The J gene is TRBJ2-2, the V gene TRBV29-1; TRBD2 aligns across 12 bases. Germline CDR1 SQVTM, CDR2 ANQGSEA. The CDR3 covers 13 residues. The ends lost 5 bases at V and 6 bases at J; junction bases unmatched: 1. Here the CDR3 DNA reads TGCAGCGTTAGACTAGCGGGGGCCGGGGAGCTGTTTTTT. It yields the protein CSVRLAGAGELFF.

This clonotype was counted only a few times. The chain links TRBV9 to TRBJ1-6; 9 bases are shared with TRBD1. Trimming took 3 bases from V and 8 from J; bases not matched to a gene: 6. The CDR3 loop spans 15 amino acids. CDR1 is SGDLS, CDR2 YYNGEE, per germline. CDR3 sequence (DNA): TGTGCCAGCAGCGCAACGGGACAGGGTTATTCACCCCTCCACTTT. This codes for CASSATGQGYSPLHF.

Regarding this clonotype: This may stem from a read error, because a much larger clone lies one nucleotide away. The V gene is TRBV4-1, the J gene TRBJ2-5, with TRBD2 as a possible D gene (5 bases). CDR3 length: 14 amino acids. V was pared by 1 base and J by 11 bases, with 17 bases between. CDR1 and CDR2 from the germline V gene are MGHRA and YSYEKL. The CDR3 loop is CASSQAVERNEQYF. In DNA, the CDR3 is TGCGCCAGCAGCCAAGCGGTCGAGCGGAATGAGCAGTACTTC.

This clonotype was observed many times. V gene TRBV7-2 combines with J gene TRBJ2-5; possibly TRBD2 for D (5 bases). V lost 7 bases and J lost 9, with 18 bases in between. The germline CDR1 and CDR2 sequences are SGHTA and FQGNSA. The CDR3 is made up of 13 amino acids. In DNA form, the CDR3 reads TGTGCCAGCACCGCCCGGGGAAGTCTGGCCCAGTACTTC. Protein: CASTARGSLAQYF.

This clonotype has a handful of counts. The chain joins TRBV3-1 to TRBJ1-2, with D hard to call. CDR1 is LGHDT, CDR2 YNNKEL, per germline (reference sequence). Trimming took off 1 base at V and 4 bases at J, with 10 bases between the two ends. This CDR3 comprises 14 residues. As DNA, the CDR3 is TGTGCCAGCAGCCAAGGGGCCTACAGCTATGGCTACACCTTC. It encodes CASSQGAYSYGYTF.

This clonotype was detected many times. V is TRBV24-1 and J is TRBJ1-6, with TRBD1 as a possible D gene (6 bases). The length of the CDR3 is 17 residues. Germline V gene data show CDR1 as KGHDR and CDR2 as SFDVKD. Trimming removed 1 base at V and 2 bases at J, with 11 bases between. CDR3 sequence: CATSDFTRTAYNSPLHF. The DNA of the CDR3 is TGTGCCACCAGTGATTTTACAAGGACAGCCTATAATTCACCCCTCCACTTT.

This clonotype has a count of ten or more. Here the CDR3 DNA reads TGTGCCAGCAGTCCACCACGTAGGTTTAAGCCCAATCAGCCCCAGCATTTT. Translated, it gives CASSPPRRFKPNQPQHF. The V gene is TRBV12-3 or TRBV12-4, the J gene TRBJ1-5; D is unclear. Trimming pared 5 bases from V and 3 bases from J, leaving 20 bases between. The CDR3 loop spans 17 amino acids.

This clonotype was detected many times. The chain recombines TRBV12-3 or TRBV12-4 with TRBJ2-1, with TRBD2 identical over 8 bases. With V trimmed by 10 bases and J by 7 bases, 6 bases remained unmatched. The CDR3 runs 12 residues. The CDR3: CATPGTRNEQFF. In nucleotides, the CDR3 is TGTGCCACCCCCGGGACTAGAAATGAGCAGTTCTTC.

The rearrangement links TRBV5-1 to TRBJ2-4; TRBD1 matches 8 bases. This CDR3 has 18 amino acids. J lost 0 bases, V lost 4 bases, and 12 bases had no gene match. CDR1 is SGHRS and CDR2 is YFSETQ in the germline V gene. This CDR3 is CASSPVDREGLAKNIQYF. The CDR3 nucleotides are TGCGCCAGCAGCCCCGTGGACAGGGAAGGGCTAGCCAAAAACATTCAGTACTTC.

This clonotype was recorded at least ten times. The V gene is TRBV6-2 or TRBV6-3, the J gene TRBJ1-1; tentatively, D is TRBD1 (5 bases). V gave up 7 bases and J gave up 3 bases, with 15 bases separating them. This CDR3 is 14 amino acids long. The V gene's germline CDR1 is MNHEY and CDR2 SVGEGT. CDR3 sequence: CASIPLQGDTEAFF. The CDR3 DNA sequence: TGTGCCAGCATACCACTCCAGGGCGACACTGAAGCTTTCTTT.

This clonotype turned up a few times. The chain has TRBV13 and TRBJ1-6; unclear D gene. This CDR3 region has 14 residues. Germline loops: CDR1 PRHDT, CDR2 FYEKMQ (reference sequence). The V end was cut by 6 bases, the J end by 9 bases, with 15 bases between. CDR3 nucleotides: TGTGCCAGCAGGGGATGGGGTACGGGTTCACCCCTCCACTTT. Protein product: CASRGWGTGSPLHF.

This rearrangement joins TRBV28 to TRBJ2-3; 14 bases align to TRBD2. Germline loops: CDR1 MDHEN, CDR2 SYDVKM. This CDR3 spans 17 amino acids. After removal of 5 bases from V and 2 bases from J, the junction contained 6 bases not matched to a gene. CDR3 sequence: CASSTPTSGGVTDTQYF. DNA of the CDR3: TGTGCCAGCAGTACCCCGACTAGCGGGGGGGTCACAGATACGCAGTATTTT.

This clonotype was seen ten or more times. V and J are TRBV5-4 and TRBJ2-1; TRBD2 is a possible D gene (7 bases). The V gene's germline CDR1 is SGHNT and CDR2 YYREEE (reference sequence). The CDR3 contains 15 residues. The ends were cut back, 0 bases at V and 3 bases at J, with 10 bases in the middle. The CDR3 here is CASSLAGGLYNEQFF. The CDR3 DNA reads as TGTGCCAGCAGCTTGGCGGGGGGCCTCTACAATGAGCAGTTCTTC.

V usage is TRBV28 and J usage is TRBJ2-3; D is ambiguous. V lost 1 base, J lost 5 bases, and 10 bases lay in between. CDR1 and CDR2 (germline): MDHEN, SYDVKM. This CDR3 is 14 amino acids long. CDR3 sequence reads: CASSLSLQQDTQYF. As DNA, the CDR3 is TGTGCCAGCAGTTTATCACTCCAGCAAGATACGCAGTATTTT.

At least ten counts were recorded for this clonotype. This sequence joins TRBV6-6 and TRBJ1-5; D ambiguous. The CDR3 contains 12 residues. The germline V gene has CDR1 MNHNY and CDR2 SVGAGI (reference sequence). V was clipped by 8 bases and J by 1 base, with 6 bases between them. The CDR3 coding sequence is TGTGCCAGCGGTCCCAGCAATCAGCCCCAGCATTTT. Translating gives CASGPSNQPQHF.

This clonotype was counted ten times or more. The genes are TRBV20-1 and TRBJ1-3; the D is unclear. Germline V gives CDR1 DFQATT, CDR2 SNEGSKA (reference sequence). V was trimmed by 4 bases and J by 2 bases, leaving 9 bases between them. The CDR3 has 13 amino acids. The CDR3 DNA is TGCAGTGCTAATGGTCCTCCTGGAAACACCATATATTTT. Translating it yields CSANGPPGNTIYF.

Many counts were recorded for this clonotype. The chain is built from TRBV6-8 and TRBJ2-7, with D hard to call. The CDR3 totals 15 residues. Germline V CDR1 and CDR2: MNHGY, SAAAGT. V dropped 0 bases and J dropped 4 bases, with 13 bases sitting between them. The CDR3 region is CASSYSMGSGYEQYF. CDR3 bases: TGTGCCAGCAGTTACTCGATGGGCTCTGGGTACGAGCAGTACTTC.

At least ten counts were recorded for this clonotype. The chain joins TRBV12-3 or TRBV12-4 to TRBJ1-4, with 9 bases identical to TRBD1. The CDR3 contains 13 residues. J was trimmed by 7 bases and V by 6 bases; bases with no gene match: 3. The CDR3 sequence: CASRTDRGEKLFF. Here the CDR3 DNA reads TGTGCCAGCAGAACGGACAGGGGTGAAAAACTGTTTTTT.

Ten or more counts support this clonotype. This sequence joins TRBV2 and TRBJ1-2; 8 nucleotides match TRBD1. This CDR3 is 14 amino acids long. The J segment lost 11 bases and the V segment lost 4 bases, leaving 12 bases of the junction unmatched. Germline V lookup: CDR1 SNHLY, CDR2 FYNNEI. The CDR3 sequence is CASSGRQGSSSYTF. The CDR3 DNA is TGTGCCAGCAGTGGGCGACAGGGGTCGAGTAGTTACACCTTC.

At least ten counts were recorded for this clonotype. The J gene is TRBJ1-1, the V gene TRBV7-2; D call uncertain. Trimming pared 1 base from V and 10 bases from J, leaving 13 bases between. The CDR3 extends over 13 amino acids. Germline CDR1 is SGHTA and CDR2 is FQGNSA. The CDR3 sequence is CASSLVQELGAFF. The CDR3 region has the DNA TGTGCCAGCAGCTTAGTCCAGGAACTCGGAGCTTTCTTT. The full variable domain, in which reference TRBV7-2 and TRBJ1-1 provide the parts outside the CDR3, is GAGVSQSPSNKVTEKGKDVELRCDPISGHTALYWYRQSLGQGLEFLIYFQGNSAPDKSGLPSDRFSAERTGGSVSTLTIQRTQQEDSAVYLCASSLVQELGAFFGQGTRLTVV.

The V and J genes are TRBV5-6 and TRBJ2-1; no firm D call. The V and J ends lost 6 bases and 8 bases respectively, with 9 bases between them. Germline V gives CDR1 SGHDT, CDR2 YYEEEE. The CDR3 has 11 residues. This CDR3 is CASTLLDEQFF. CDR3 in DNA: TGTGCCAGCACCCTTTTGGATGAGCAGTTCTTC.

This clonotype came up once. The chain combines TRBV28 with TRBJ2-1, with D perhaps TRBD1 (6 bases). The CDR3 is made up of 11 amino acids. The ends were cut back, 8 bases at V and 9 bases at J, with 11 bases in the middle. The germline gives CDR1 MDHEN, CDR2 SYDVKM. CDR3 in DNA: TGTGCCAGCTACAGGGCGCCTGAGCAGTTCTTC. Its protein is CASYRAPEQFF.

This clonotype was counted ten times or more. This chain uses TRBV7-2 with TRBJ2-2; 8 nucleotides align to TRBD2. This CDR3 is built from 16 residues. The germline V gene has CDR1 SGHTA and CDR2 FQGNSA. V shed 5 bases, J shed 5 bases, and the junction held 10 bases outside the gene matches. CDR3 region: CASSLVRAGETGELFF. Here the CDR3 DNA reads TGTGCCAGCAGCCTCGTTCGAGCGGGGGAAACCGGGGAGCTGTTTTTT.

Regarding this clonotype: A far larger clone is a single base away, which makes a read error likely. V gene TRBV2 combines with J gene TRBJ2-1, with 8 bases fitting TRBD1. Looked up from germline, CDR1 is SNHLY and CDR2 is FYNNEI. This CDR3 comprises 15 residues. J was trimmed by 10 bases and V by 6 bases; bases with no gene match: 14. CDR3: CASRWDRLPSYEQFF. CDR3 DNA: TGTGCCAGCAGATGGGACAGGCTCCCCTCCTACGAGCAGTTCTTC.

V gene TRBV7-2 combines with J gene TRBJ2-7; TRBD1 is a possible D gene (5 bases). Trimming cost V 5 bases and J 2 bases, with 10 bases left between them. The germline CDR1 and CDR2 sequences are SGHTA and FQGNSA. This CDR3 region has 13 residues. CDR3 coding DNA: TGTGCCAGCAGCCTAAAGGGGACCTACGAGCAGTACTTC. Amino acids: CASSLKGTYEQYF.

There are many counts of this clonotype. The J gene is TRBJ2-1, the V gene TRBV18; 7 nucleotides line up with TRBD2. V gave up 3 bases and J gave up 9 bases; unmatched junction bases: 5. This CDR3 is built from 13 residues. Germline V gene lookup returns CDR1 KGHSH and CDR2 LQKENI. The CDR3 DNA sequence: TGTGCCAGCTCACCTGGAGGGGAGGGTGAGCAGTTCTTC. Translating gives CASSPGGEGEQFF.

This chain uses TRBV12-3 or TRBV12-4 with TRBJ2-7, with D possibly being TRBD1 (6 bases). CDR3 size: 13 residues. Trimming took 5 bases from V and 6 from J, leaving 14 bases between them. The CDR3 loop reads CASSAQGPGEQYF. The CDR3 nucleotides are TGTGCCAGCAGTGCCCAGGGGCCTGGCGAGCAGTACTTC.